A selection of T cell receptor beta chains follows, all from one sample in a study of blood T cell repertoires in COVID-19. The repertoire was sequenced with immunoSEQ multiplex PCR; TCRdb's copy has only in-frame clones and lacks some. This table holds nearly 250,000 clones, roughly nine tenths found once. The sequenced sample consisted of peripheral blood. The source is a woman aged 55-75 years who had recovered from COVID-19. Each CDR3 is given with its conserved first and last residue. Where a row states a size, it is once, few, many or the class of an expanded clone; other rows omit it.

>NA|TRBV5-1
CASSVTGNEADGYTF
>NA|TRBV2
CARETGQETQYF
>NA|TRBV6-5
CASSSQGRENTEAFF
>NA|TRBV27
CASSLWGGGNQPQHF
>NA|TRBV19
CASSILVGTEQFF
>NA|TRBV5-1
CASSLSGGTNQPQHF
>once|TRBV2
CASTRTTYEQYF
>once|TRBV11-2
CASSSFLGQATYEQYF
>NA|TRBV10-3
CAISERGGYTF
>NA|TRBV7-8
CASSRTGYGSPLHF
>NA|TRBV11-1
CASSDPGGWDYGYTF
>NA|TRBV14
CASSLWGTGVWNTEAFF
>NA|TRBV5-4
CASRPAGGQGPGELFF
>NA|TRBV7-9
CASSLGREGFF
>NA|TRBV4-3
CASSQEIRGVAQPQHF
>NA|TRBV20-1
CSASRQGSEAFF
>NA|TRBV12-3/TRBV12-4
CASSFIMSGEQYF
>NA|TRBV7-2
CASSLEASGGKKTQYF
>NA|TRBV3-1/TRBV3-2
CASTLRGGYGELFF
>NA|TRBV7-8
CASSLGTGVTEAFF
>NA|TRBV6-5
CASSYREWRSTEAFF
>NA|TRBV10-3
CAISPVGTEAFF
>NA|TRBV20-1
CSADRYEQYF
>few|TRBV13
CASSNLGLHTEQYF
>once|TRBV3-1/TRBV3-2
CASSQARGGEQYF
>NA|TRBV7-2
CASRFLQGLGEQYF
>NA|TRBV10-3
CAISARGQGKNTEAFF
>NA|TRBV7-2
CASSLRGSGYTF
>NA|TRBV19
CASSIWEYEQFF
>few|TRBV28
CASSLDRRGYTF
>NA|TRBV10-3
CAISEQPGQGNSGANVLTF
>NA|TRBV7-9
CASTRPPETTNEQFF
>NA|TRBV14
CASSTRGGTNTGELFF
>few|TRBV11-2
CASSLARGSGNTIYF
>NA|TRBV11-2
CASSQMEQGFGYTF
>NA|TRBV7-3
CASSLNPGLARRKFF
>once|TRBV6-5
CASSQGHQDQPQHF
>NA|TRBV5-1
CASSPPGDEQYF
>NA|TRBV7-2
CASSYRSQSYEQYF
>NA|TRBV6-1
CASSEGSGGTRGNEQFF
>NA|TRBV6-6
CASSYGTGNYEQYF
>NA|TRBV5-4
CASSLDRDSPLHF
>NA|TRBV2
CASIRRPSGSSSYEQYF
>NA|TRBV7-2
CASSLRGMSSYEQYF
>NA|TRBV3-1/TRBV3-2
CASSHGQGYSPLHF
>NA|TRBV12-3/TRBV12-4
CASSLASGFTF
>NA|TRBV6-5
CASSSHPKNEQFF
>NA|TRBV19
CASNRGGVAYEQYF
>NA|TRBV5-1
CASSPGQEGYTF
>NA|TRBV5-6
CASSVQDRGLHALHF
>NA|TRBV5-1
CASSVGQENTEAFF
>NA|TRBV7-8
CASSLPGGASTGELFF
>NA|TRBV9
CASSAQGVPYNEQFF
>NA|TRBV6-2/TRBV6-3
CASSSLGLAGGIYNEQFF
>once|TRBV6-5
CASTPAGGRHEQYF
>NA|TRBV15
CATSRVQEDTQYF
>NA|TRBV7-9
CASRPGENEKLFF
>few|TRBV7-2
CASSLSSGGEQFF